The next 16 T cell receptor beta chains were all read from a single sample in a study of a mutant IDH1 vaccine in newly diagnosed glioma. The time point is: week 47, end of study. With topical imiquimod, each dose of the vaccine consisted of 300 ug of mutant IDH1 20-mer peptide. Some clones are missing from TCRdb's copy, which holds only in-frame ones; the method was immunoSEQ multiplex PCR. The sample has approximately 50,000 clones, around 83% seen once. Their target antigens are unknown. This specimen was PBMCs, taken from a glioma patient whose treatment included an IDH1 peptide vaccine. Receptors originate from a woman aged 50 to 65 with glioma.

The V gene is TRBV7-6, the J gene TRBJ1-6, with a possible D match to TRBD1 (6 bases). Germline values: CDR1 SGHVS, CDR2 FNYEAQ. Trimming removed 4 bases from V and 14 bases from J, with 21 bases in between. There are 15 residues in the CDR3. This chain's CDR3 is CASSSPSDRSETLHF. The CDR3 region has the DNA TGTGCCAGCAGCTCCCCTTCTGACAGGTCAGAGACCCTCCACTTT. Full variable domain (outside the CDR3, taken from reference TRBV7-6 and TRBJ1-6): GAGVSQSPRYKVTKRGQDVALRCDPISGHVSLYWYRQALGQGPEFLTYFNYEAQQDKSGLPNDRFSAERPEGSISTLTIQRTEQRDSAMYRCASSSPSDRSETLHFGNGTRLTVT.

The chain is built from TRBV7-2 and TRBJ1-2; possibly TRBD1 for D (5 bases). Germline values: CDR1 SGHTA, CDR2 FQGNSA. Trimming removed 5 bases from V and 4 bases from J, with 17 bases in between. The CDR3 length is 15 residues. The CDR3 here is CASSPWGNSGYGYTF. The DNA of the CDR3 is TGTGCCAGCAGCCCCTGGGGGAATTCGGGCTATGGCTACACCTTC.

The J gene is TRBJ1-1, the V gene TRBV5-1, with TRBD1 matching over 9 bases. V lost 3 bases to trimming and J lost 7 bases; unmatched junction nucleotides: 4. Germline V gene data show CDR1 as SGHRS and CDR2 as YFSETQ. There are 13 residues in the CDR3. The CDR3 region is CASSSPGQGEAFF. The CDR3 coding sequence is TGCGCCAGCAGCTCCCCGGGACAGGGTGAAGCTTTCTTT.

The chain combines TRBV5-1 with TRBJ1-1, with a possible D match to TRBD1 (6 bases). Trimming took off 4 bases at V and 5 bases at J, with 15 bases between the two ends. The CDR3 extends over 14 amino acids. Per the germline V gene, CDR1 is SGHRS and CDR2 is YFSETQ. CDR3 protein: CASSPGVSRTEAFF. In DNA, the CDR3 is TGCGCCAGCAGCCCAGGGGTAAGCAGGACTGAAGCTTTCTTT.

The genes are TRBV29-1 and TRBJ1-4, with D tentatively TRBD1 (6 bases). The length of the CDR3 is 14 residues. Germline CDR1 SQVTM, CDR2 ANQGSEA. V lost 4 bases to trimming and J lost 0 bases, with 9 bases between them. CDR3 coding DNA: TGCAGCGTTGGCAGGGGTACAACTAATGAAAAACTGTTTTTT. Amino acids: CSVGRGTTNEKLFF.

The V and J genes are TRBV5-1 and TRBJ2-7; D gene uncertain. The germline V gene encodes CDR1 SGHRS and CDR2 YFSETQ. The CDR3 has 14 amino acids. V was pared by 0 bases and J by 4 bases, with 11 bases between. CDR3 nucleotide sequence: TGCGCCAGCAGCTTGGATGGGGTCGGGTACGAGCAGTACTTC. Amino acids: CASSLDGVGYEQYF.

This chain joins TRBV27 and TRBJ1-2; 12 bases line up with TRBD1. The CDR3 consists of 15 residues. Germline V CDR1 and CDR2: MNHEY, SMNVEV (reference sequence). V dropped 2 bases and J dropped 8; count of bases not matched to a gene: 6. CDR3 nucleotide sequence: TGTGCCAGCAGTTTAGGGGGACAGGGGGCGCGAGGCTACACCTTC. It encodes CASSLGGQGARGYTF.

The rearrangement uses TRBV5-6 and TRBJ1-6, with TRBD1 matching over 10 bases. The V and J ends lost 2 bases and 9 bases, in that order; junction bases with no gene match: 5. This CDR3 has 15 residues. Germline values: CDR1 SGHDT, CDR2 YYEEEE. The CDR3 protein is CASSLGQGVGSPLHF. The DNA of the CDR3 is TGTGCCAGCAGCTTAGGACAGGGGGTTGGTTCACCCCTCCACTTT. The entire variable domain, with the rest obtained from reference TRBV5-6 and TRBJ1-6, is as follows: DAGVTQSPTHLIKTRGQQVTLRCSPKSGHDTVSWYQQALGQGPQFIFQYYEEEERQRGNFPDRFSGHQFPNYSSELNVNALLLGDSALYLCASSLGQGVGSPLHFGNGTRLTVT.

This chain links TRBV27 with TRBJ2-7, with D perhaps matching TRBD2 (6 bases). V was trimmed by 4 bases and J by 11 bases, leaving 15 bases between them. The CDR3 is 12 amino acids. Germline V gene data show CDR1 as MNHEY and CDR2 as SMNVEV (reference sequence). The CDR3 nucleotides read TGTGCCAGCAGTTCCCATAGGGACTTGAAGTACTTC. Its protein is CASSSHRDLKYF.

CDR3 amino acids: CASSLGQTGGYTF. CDR3 DNA sequence: TGCGCCAGCAGCTTGGGGCAGACTGGTGGCTACACCTTC. The genes are TRBV5-1 and TRBJ1-2; D gene uncertain. V lost 0 bases and J lost 7, with 10 bases in between. The CDR3 loop spans 13 amino acids. Germline V CDR1 and CDR2: SGHRS, YFSETQ.

This chain connects TRBV5-1 to TRBJ1-2; D might be TRBD1 (5 bases). Trimming shortened V by 5 bases and J by 3 bases, and 11 bases separated the two germline ends. Germline CDR1 and CDR2: SGHRS and YFSETQ. This CDR3 has 13 residues. The CDR3 bases are TGCGCCAGCAGTCCAGGACAAGACTATGGCTACACCTTC. Its protein product is CASSPGQDYGYTF. Together with reference TRBV5-1 and TRBJ1-2, the CDR3 gives the full variable domain: KAGVTQTPRYLIKTRGQQVTLSCSPISGHRSVSWYQQTPGQGLQFLFEYFSETQRNKGNFPGRFSGRQFSNSRSEMNVSTLELGDSALYLCASSPGQDYGYTFGSGTRLTVV.

This rearrangement joins TRBV7-2 to TRBJ1-2; no reliable D call. V dropped 1 base and J dropped 2 bases, with 8 bases sitting between them. Germline CDR1 is SGHTA and CDR2 is FQGNSA. This CDR3 is 14 amino acids long. In nucleotides, the CDR3 is TGTGCCAGCAGCTTAGATTTGGTCAACTATGGCTACACCTTC. Its translation: CASSLDLVNYGYTF. Full variable domain (remainder filled in from reference TRBV7-2 and TRBJ1-2): GAGVSQSPSNKVTEKGKDVELRCDPISGHTALYWYRQSLGQGLEFLIYFQGNSAPDKSGLPSDRFSAERTGGSVSTLTIQRTQQEDSAVYLCASSLDLVNYGYTFGSGTRLTVV.

V usage is TRBV5-6 and J usage is TRBJ2-3; D gene uncertain. This CDR3 has 13 amino acids. Germline V gene sequence: CDR1 SGHDT, CDR2 YYEEEE. Trimming left V 1 base short and J 8 bases short, with 11 bases between. The CDR3 reads CASSLKSVGTQYF. The CDR3 region has the DNA TGTGCCAGCAGCTTGAAGTCGGTCGGTACGCAGTATTTT. Variable domain in full (rest from reference TRBV5-6 and TRBJ2-3): DAGVTQSPTHLIKTRGQQVTLRCSPKSGHDTVSWYQQALGQGPQFIFQYYEEEERQRGNFPDRFSGHQFPNYSSELNVNALLLGDSALYLCASSLKSVGTQYFGPGTRLTVL.

The chain carries TRBV18 and TRBJ1-2, with D uncertain. Germline CDR1 KGHSH, CDR2 LQKENI. V was shortened by 3 bases and J by 0 bases, with 8 bases between the two germline ends. CDR3 length: 14 amino acids. CDR3 sequence reads: CASSPPIANYGYTF. CDR3 DNA sequence: TGTGCCAGCTCACCCCCGATTGCTAACTATGGCTACACCTTC.

DNA of the CDR3: TGTGCCAGCAGTTTTTCTAGTTCCTACGAGCAGTACTTC. Translation gives CASSFSSSYEQYF. The chain couples TRBV27 to TRBJ2-7; D is uncertain. Per germline, CDR1 MNHEY and CDR2 SMNVEV (reference sequence). V was pared by 3 bases and J by 1 base, with 7 bases between. CDR3 length: 13 amino acids.

V is TRBV5-1 and J is TRBJ1-1; tentatively, D is TRBD1 (6 bases). Germline V gene lookup returns CDR1 SGHRS and CDR2 YFSETQ. This CDR3 region has 16 residues. The V end lost 2 bases, the J end lost 1 base, and 15 bases lay between the germline ends. CDR3 sequence (DNA): TGCGCCAGCAGCTTTACGTCGGCAGGGGCGAACACTGAAGCTTTCTTT. This sequence encodes CASSFTSAGANTEAFF.